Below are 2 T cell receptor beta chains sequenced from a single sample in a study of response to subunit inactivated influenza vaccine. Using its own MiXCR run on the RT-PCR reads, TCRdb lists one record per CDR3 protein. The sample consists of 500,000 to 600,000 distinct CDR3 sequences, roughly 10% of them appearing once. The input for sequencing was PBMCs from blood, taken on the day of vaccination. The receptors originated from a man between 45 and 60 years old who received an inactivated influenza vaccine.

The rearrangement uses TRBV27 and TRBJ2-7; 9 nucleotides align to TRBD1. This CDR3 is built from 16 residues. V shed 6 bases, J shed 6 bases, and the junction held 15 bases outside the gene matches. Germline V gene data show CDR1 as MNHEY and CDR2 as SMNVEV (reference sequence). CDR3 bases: TGTGCCAGCAGCGGAACAGGGGGCTGGGGCCTTGTCGAGCAGTACTTC. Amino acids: CASSGTGGWGLVEQYF.

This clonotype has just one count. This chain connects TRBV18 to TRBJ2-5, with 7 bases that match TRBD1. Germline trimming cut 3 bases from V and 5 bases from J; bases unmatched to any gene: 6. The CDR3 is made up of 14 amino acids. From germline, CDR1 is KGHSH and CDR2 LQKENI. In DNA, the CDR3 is TGTGCCAGCTCACCCGGACAGGCCGGGGAGACCCAGTACTTC. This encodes CASSPGQAGETQYF.